Included here is one TCR beta chain sequence, with context. TCRdb re-called the RT-PCR reads through MiXCR, storing one row per CDR3 protein. The table records 540,000 or so distinct CDR3 sequences, around 13% of them present only once. The data derive from a study of response to subunit inactivated influenza vaccine. The CDR3 covers 18 residues. With V trimmed by 1 base and J by 3 bases, 9 bases remained unmatched. In germline, CDR1 is SGHRS, CDR2 YFSETQ. The clonotype originates from a man between 45 and 60 years old who received an inactivated influenza vaccine. The chain carries TRBV5-1 and TRBJ1-3, with 11 bases identical to TRBD1. The input for sequencing was PBMCs from blood, taken about 40 days after vaccination. CDR3 in DNA: TGCGCCAGCAGCTTGAGAACGGGACAGGGGGAGAGTGGAAACACCATATATTTT. Amino acids: CASSLRTGQGESGNTIYF.